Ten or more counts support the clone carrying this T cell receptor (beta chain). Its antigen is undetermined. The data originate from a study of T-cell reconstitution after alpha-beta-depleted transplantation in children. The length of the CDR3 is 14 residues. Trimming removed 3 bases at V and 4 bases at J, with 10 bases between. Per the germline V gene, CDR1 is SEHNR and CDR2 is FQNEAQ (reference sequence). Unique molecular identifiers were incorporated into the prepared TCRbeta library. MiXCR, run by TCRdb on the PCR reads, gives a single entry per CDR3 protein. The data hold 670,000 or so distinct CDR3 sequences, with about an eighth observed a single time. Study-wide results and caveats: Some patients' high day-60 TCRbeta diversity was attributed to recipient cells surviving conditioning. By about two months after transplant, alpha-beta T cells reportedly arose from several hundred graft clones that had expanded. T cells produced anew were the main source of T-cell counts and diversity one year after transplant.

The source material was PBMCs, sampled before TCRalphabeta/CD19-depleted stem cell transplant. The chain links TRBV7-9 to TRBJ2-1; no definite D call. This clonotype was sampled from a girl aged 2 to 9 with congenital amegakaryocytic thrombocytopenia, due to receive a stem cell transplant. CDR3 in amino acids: CASSLSARYNEQFF. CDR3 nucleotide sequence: TGTGCCAGCAGCTTGTCCGCGCGTTACAATGAGCAGTTCTTC.